A single sample gave rise to the 23 T cell receptor beta chains below, sequenced in a study of Ad26.COV2.S vaccination and SARS-CoV-2 variants. TCRdb's copy holds only in-frame clones and misses some; the assay was immunoSEQ multiplex PCR. In the table there are about 410,000 clones, over 75% of which are singletons. Sample treatment: 15 to 20 received Ad26.COV2.S at low or high dose, single or two shots; roughly five received placebo; per-sample allocation not given. The investigators took samples on day 63 after the first vaccine or placebo injection. Sample: peripheral blood, taken in a trial of Ad26.COV2.S vaccine versus placebo. The source of these receptors is a person aged 18-60 years who received the Ad26.COV2.S COVID-19 vaccine or a placebo.

This rearrangement joins TRBV15 to TRBJ2-1, with 12 bases fitting TRBD2. There are 17 residues in the CDR3. Germline CDR1 and CDR2: LNHNV and YYDKDF (reference sequence). V dropped 0 bases and J dropped 6; count of bases not matched to a gene: 6. CDR3 nucleotides: TGTGCCACCAGCAGAGAAGTGGCTAGCGGGAGGGCCAATGAGCAGTTCTTC. Translated: CATSREVASGRANEQFF.

The genes are TRBV7-9 and TRBJ1-2; tentative D call: TRBD1 (6 bases). Trimming took off 1 base at V and 4 bases at J, with 7 bases between the two ends. This CDR3 has 13 residues. Germline CDR1 and CDR2: SEHNR and FQNEAQ (reference sequence). The CDR3 region has the DNA TGTGCCAGCAGCTTAGGGACAGTCTATGGCTACACCTTC. Its translation: CASSLGTVYGYTF.

The chain carries TRBV6-1 and TRBJ2-6, with 9 bases matching TRBD1. Trimming removed 4 bases from V and 3 bases from J; junction bases left unmatched: 7. This CDR3 is 17 amino acids long. Germline assignment: CDR1 MNHNS and CDR2 SASEGT. The CDR3 spells CASSAGQGLGGANVLTF. The CDR3 DNA sequence: TGTGCCAGCAGTGCGGGACAGGGATTAGGTGGGGCCAACGTCCTGACTTTC.

V usage is TRBV2 and J usage is TRBJ2-7, with D maybe TRBD1 (6 bases). The CDR3 sequence is 14 residues long. Trimming removed 7 bases at V and 2 bases at J, with 15 bases between. Per the germline V gene, CDR1 is SNHLY and CDR2 is FYNNEI. DNA of the CDR3: TGTGCCAGCATGAGGACAGTCACAACCTACGAGCAGTACTTC. Translating it yields CASMRTVTTYEQYF.

J is TRBJ1-4 and V is TRBV15; possibly TRBD1 for D (6 bases). V was cut by 1 base and J by 7 bases, with 7 bases left in between. Per germline, CDR1 LNHNV and CDR2 YYDKDF (reference sequence). CDR3 length: 13 amino acids. The CDR3 coding sequence is TGTGCCACCAGCAGAGGGGGGGCTGAAAAACTGTTTTTT. Amino acid sequence: CATSRGGAEKLFF. The full variable domain, rest sourced from reference TRBV15 and TRBJ1-4, is DAMVIQNPRYQVTQFGKPVTLSCSQTLNHNVMYWYQQKSSQAPKLLFHYYDKDFNNEADTPDNFQSRRPNTSFCFLDIRSPGLGDTAMYLCATSRGGAEKLFFGSGTQLSVL.

This clone appeared a few times. The chain links TRBV28 to TRBJ1-2, with 9 bases aligning to TRBD1. CDR1 is MDHEN, CDR2 SYDVKM, per germline. The J segment lost 6 bases and the V segment lost 8 bases, leaving 4 bases of the junction unmatched. The CDR3 is 12 residues long. CDR3 nucleotides: TGTGCCAGCGACAGGGGGAGGAATGGCTACACCTTC. It encodes CASDRGRNGYTF.

This clone occurred a few times. J is TRBJ2-3 and V is TRBV4-1, with 9 bases aligning to TRBD2. Germline V gene sequence: CDR1 MGHRA, CDR2 YSYEKL. The CDR3 has 16 amino acids. Germline trimming cut 0 bases from V and 0 bases from J; bases unmatched to any gene: 1. The CDR3 region is CASSQELAGSTDTQYF. The DNA of the CDR3 is TGCGCCAGCAGCCAAGAACTAGCGGGTAGCACAGATACGCAGTATTTT.

J is TRBJ1-1 and V is TRBV30, with D unclear. This CDR3 has 13 amino acids. Germline V lookup: CDR1 GTSNPN, CDR2 SVGIG (reference sequence). Trimming pared 2 bases from V and 2 bases from J, leaving 9 bases between. DNA for the CDR3: TGTGCCTGGAGTCTACAGCCAAACACTGAAGCTTTCTTT. It is translated as CAWSLQPNTEAFF.

The chain carries TRBV27 and TRBJ2-7, with D perhaps matching TRBD2 (5 bases). Trimming removed 2 bases from V and 4 bases from J, with 12 bases in between. CDR1 and CDR2 (germline): MNHEY, SMNVEV (reference sequence). The CDR3 loop spans 14 amino acids. DNA for the CDR3: TGTGCCAGCAGTTTAGAAGGGAGTGGGTACGAGCAGTACTTC. This codes for CASSLEGSGYEQYF.

J is TRBJ2-1 and V is TRBV10-1, with D possibly TRBD2 on 6 matching bases. This CDR3 comprises 13 residues. Between the trimmed V and J ends, which lost 10 bases and 6 bases, there was a span of 16 bases. Germline lookup yields CDR1 WNHNN and CDR2 SYGVQD (reference sequence). CDR3 sequence reads: CAILAEEPNEQFF. In nucleotides, the CDR3 is TGCGCCATCTTAGCGGAGGAACCCAATGAGCAGTTCTTC.

V usage is TRBV24-1 and J usage is TRBJ2-5; the D is unclear. The CDR3 is 12 amino acids. Germline lookup yields CDR1 KGHDR and CDR2 SFDVKD. The V end lost 6 bases, the J end lost 3 bases, and 7 bases lay between the germline ends. The chain's CDR3 is CATSSAEETQYF. The CDR3, as DNA: TGTGCCACCAGTTCCGCAGAAGAGACCCAGTACTTC.

The chain recombines TRBV11-3 with TRBJ2-7, with D unclear. Trimming removed 2 bases from V and 5 bases from J, with 10 bases in between. Germline assignment: CDR1 SGHNT and CDR2 YENEEA. The CDR3 length is 13 residues. The CDR3 DNA reads TGTGCCAGCAGCTTAAGTGATCTCGACGAGCAGTACTTC. It codes for CASSLSDLDEQYF.

This chain joins TRBV28 and TRBJ2-7; 14 bases are shared with TRBD2. V shed 7 bases and J 6 bases; nucleotides not matched to a gene: 8. In germline, CDR1 is MDHEN, CDR2 SYDVKM. This CDR3 is 15 amino acids long. The CDR3 bases are TGTGCCAGCACCCCACACGGACTAGCGGGAGGCGAGCAGTACTTC. Amino acid sequence: CASTPHGLAGGEQYF. The full variable domain, in which reference TRBV28 and TRBJ2-7 provide the parts outside the CDR3, is DVKVTQSSRYLVKRTGEKVFLECVQDMDHENMFWYRQDPGLGLRLIYFSYDVKMKEKGDIPEGYSVSREKKERFSLILESASTNQTSMYLCASTPHGLAGGEQYFGPGTRLTVT.

The V and J genes are TRBV6-6 and TRBJ2-7; TRBD1 aligns across 7 bases. The CDR3 is 13 residues long. Germline CDR1 reads MNHNY; CDR2 reads SVGAGI (reference sequence). V trimming: 4 bases; J trimming: 2 bases; junction bases outside the gene matches: 2. The CDR3 DNA sequence: TGTGCCAGCAGTTTGGGACAGACCTACGAGCAGTACTTC. It translates to CASSLGQTYEQYF.

This chain connects TRBV28 to TRBJ2-5, with 7 bases lining up with TRBD1. The junction had 2 bases not matched to a gene; V was cut back by 5 bases and J by 2 bases. Germline CDR1 is MDHEN and CDR2 is SYDVKM. The CDR3 is 13 amino acids. In DNA, the CDR3 is TGTGCCAGCAGTGACAGGGAACAAGAGACCCAGTACTTC. Translating gives CASSDREQETQYF.

There are a few counts of this clone. V and J are TRBV28 and TRBJ2-1, with a weak D call TRBD2 (7 bases). V lost 7 bases, J lost 2 bases, and 15 bases lay in between. CDR1 is MDHEN, CDR2 SYDVKM, per germline. This CDR3 is 15 amino acids long. The CDR3 region is CASKRGRAAYNEQFF. In DNA, the CDR3 is TGTGCCAGCAAAAGGGGGAGGGCGGCCTACAATGAGCAGTTCTTC.

This chain links TRBV14 with TRBJ2-2; D unclear. CDR1 is SGHDN, CDR2 FVKESK, per germline. The CDR3 spans 16 residues. Between the trimmed V and J ends, which lost 3 bases and 0 bases, there was a span of 11 bases. CDR3 loop: CASSHRREANTGELFF. CDR3 DNA sequence: TGTGCCAGCAGCCACCGTAGAGAGGCGAACACCGGGGAGCTGTTTTTT.

In its sample, this clone was seen many times. The chain couples TRBV5-1 to TRBJ1-1; tentatively, D is TRBD1 (5 bases). Germline V gene lookup returns CDR1 SGHRS and CDR2 YFSETQ. This CDR3 contains 15 residues. V dropped 4 bases and J dropped 1 base, with 14 bases sitting between them. The DNA for the CDR3 is TGCGCCAGCAGCCCGGGGGTGGGGCGGAACACTGAAGCTTTCTTT. Its protein product is CASSPGVGRNTEAFF.

CDR3 amino acids: CASSFSAGDHPYEQYF. Written as DNA, the CDR3 is TGCGCCAGCAGCTTTTCTGCAGGGGACCATCCCTACGAGCAGTACTTC. The chain carries TRBV5-1 and TRBJ2-7; weak D call: TRBD1 (6 bases). The CDR3 loop spans 16 amino acids. CDR1 SGHRS and CDR2 YFSETQ come from the germline V gene. V shed 2 bases and J shed 2 bases, with 17 bases lying between them.

The V gene is TRBV28, the J gene TRBJ2-5; D remains unclear. This CDR3 is built from 15 residues. Germline V gene data show CDR1 as MDHEN and CDR2 as SYDVKM. The V and J ends lost 1 base and 2 bases respectively, with 11 bases between them. The chain's CDR3 is CASSLYGGVQETQYF. CDR3 nucleotides: TGTGCCAGCAGTTTATACGGTGGGGTTCAAGAGACCCAGTACTTC. Combining the CDR3 with reference TRBV28 and TRBJ2-5 gives the whole variable domain DVKVTQSSRYLVKRTGEKVFLECVQDMDHENMFWYRQDPGLGLRLIYFSYDVKMKEKGDIPEGYSVSREKKERFSLILESASTNQTSMYLCASSLYGGVQETQYFGPGTRLLVL.

This chain connects TRBV28 to TRBJ2-7, with TRBD1 matching over 9 bases. The J segment lost 5 bases and the V segment lost 5 bases, leaving 13 bases of the junction unmatched. Germline lookup yields CDR1 MDHEN and CDR2 SYDVKM. CDR3 length: 16 amino acids. The CDR3: CASSTYRGPRGNEQYF. The CDR3 nucleotides are TGTGCCAGCAGTACCTACAGGGGGCCCAGGGGGAACGAGCAGTACTTC.

The V call is TRBV7-2, the J call TRBJ2-7; D uncertain. Germline CDR1 SGHTA, CDR2 FQGNSA. Trimming shortened V by 6 bases and J by 3 bases, and 18 bases separated the two germline ends. The CDR3 covers 15 residues. Written as DNA, the CDR3 is TGTGCCAGCAGTCTTACTTGGGGTCCCGACTACGAGCAGTACTTC. It encodes CASSLTWGPDYEQYF.

The rearrangement uses TRBV29-1 and TRBJ2-5, with TRBD1 as a possible D gene (6 bases). Germline lookup yields CDR1 SQVTM and CDR2 ANQGSEA. The ends were cut back, 4 bases at V and 0 bases at J, with 9 bases in the middle. CDR3 size: 13 residues. This chain's CDR3 is CSVVKGDQETQYF. CDR3 nucleotides: TGCAGCGTTGTCAAGGGGGACCAAGAGACCCAGTACTTC.